Listed below are T cell receptor beta chains from one sample, sequenced in a study of T cell responses to AZD1222 COVID-19 vaccine. Data came from immunoSEQ multiplex PCR; TCRdb stores just in-frame clones and leaves some out. The table shows about 110,000 clones, with about nine tenths occurring only once. The sequencing here drew on peripheral blood, taken 28 days after the second AZD1222 dose. Receptors were obtained from an adult who received the AZD1222 COVID-19 vaccine. The CDR3 runs from the conserved cysteine through the conserved F or W. The order of the fields is V gene, J gene, D gene, CDR3 length, clone size, CDR3 protein, CDR3 DNA. D genes are given only for firm matches. Size is omitted from some rows. Given values are once, few, many or a class for expanded clones.

v_gene: TRBV5-1; j_gene: TRBJ1-4; d_gene: TRBD1; len: 16; abundance: NA; CDR3aa: CASSSRGQGDNEKLFF; CDR3nt: TGCGCCAGCAGCTCTCGTGGACAGGGCGATAATGAAAAACTGTTTTTT
v_gene: TRBV5-4; j_gene: TRBJ2-5; d_gene: NA; len: 14; abundance: NA; CDR3aa: CASSLPTGRETQYF; CDR3nt: TGTGCCAGCAGCTTGCCCACAGGGAGGGAGACCCAGTACTTC
v_gene: TRBV11-2; j_gene: TRBJ1-4; d_gene: TRBD1; len: 13; abundance: NA; CDR3aa: CASLGQWNEKLFF; CDR3nt: TGTGCCAGCTTGGGACAGTGGAACGAAAAACTGTTTTTT
v_gene: TRBV5-1; j_gene: TRBJ2-2; d_gene: NA; len: 18; abundance: NA; CDR3aa: CASSLEPRQSMNTGELFF; CDR3nt: TGCGCCAGCAGCTTGGAGCCCCGACAGTCGATGAACACCGGGGAGCTGTTTTTT
v_gene: TRBV11-3; j_gene: TRBJ1-4; d_gene: NA; len: 18; abundance: NA; CDR3aa: CASSLDLSPLGTNEKLFF; CDR3nt: TGTGCCAGCAGCTTAGATCTCAGTCCGCTGGGGACTAATGAAAAACTGTTTTTT
v_gene: TRBV6-5; j_gene: TRBJ2-7; d_gene: NA; len: 14; abundance: NA; CDR3aa: CASSYTDRGYEQYF; CDR3nt: TGTGCCAGCAGTTATACAGACCGCGGATACGAGCAGTACTTC
v_gene: TRBV5-4; j_gene: TRBJ1-4; d_gene: TRBD1; len: 16; abundance: NA; CDR3aa: CASSLARTGSNEKLFF; CDR3nt: TGTGCCAGCAGCTTGGCAAGGACAGGATCTAATGAAAAACTGTTTTTT
v_gene: TRBV5-1; j_gene: TRBJ1-2; d_gene: NA; len: 14; abundance: NA; CDR3aa: CASSVEAGNYGYTF; CDR3nt: TGCGCCAGCAGCGTGGAGGCGGGTAACTATGGCTACACCTTC
v_gene: TRBV19; j_gene: TRBJ2-1; d_gene: NA; len: 13; abundance: NA; CDR3aa: CASSMGRHNEQFF; CDR3nt: TGTGCCAGTAGTATGGGCAGACACAATGAGCAGTTCTTC
v_gene: TRBV19; j_gene: TRBJ1-1; d_gene: NA; len: 15; abundance: NA; CDR3aa: CASNTPTETNTEAFF; CDR3nt: TGTGCCAGCAACACCCCGACAGAGACGAACACTGAAGCTTTCTTT
v_gene: TRBV11-1; j_gene: TRBJ2-1; d_gene: NA; len: 13; abundance: once; CDR3aa: CASSLEGRGEQFF; CDR3nt: TGTGCCAGCAGCTTAGAGGGCCGTGGTGAGCAGTTCTTC
v_gene: TRBV6-5; j_gene: TRBJ1-2; d_gene: NA; len: 16; abundance: NA; CDR3aa: CASSSTLLRGRDGYTF; CDR3nt: TGTGCCAGCAGTTCCACGCTCCTCCGGGGGCGGGACGGCTACACCTTC
v_gene: TRBV7-9; j_gene: TRBJ2-1; d_gene: NA; len: 12; abundance: NA; CDR3aa: CASQGEGREQFF; CDR3nt: TGTGCCAGCCAAGGGGAAGGGCGCGAGCAGTTCTTC
v_gene: TRBV5-6; j_gene: TRBJ1-1; d_gene: NA; len: 13; abundance: NA; CDR3aa: CASSFNKGTRAFF; CDR3nt: TGTGCCAGCAGCTTCAACAAAGGGACAAGGGCTTTCTTT
v_gene: TRBV12-5; j_gene: TRBJ1-5; d_gene: NA; len: 16; abundance: once; CDR3aa: CASGLWTTGGNQPQHF; CDR3nt: TGTGCTAGTGGTTTGTGGACTACCGGGGGCAATCAGCCCCAGCATTTT
v_gene: TRBV5-1; j_gene: TRBJ1-1; d_gene: NA; len: 14; abundance: NA; CDR3aa: CASKLQRANTEAFF; CDR3nt: TGCGCCAGCAAACTTCAGCGAGCGAACACTGAAGCTTTCTTT